One sample yielded the 7 T cell receptor beta chains listed below, sequenced in a study of cytomegalovirus exposure and HLA in healthy donors. It was with 60 Vbeta and 13 Jbeta primers that the PCR ran. Generated by immunoSEQ multiplex PCR, the TCRdb table keeps only in-frame clones and is missing some. Among approximately 180,000 clones listed, approximately 80% were seen once. Sequencing was carried out using PBMCs. All receptors come from a woman between 18 and 30 years old in good health and CMV-seropositive.

On this clone itself: A read error may produce the germline difference seen at one junction end. The CDR3 DNA reads TGTGCTAGCAGCTTCGGGACAGGGGATGTATACGAGCAGTACTTC. The encoded protein is CASSFGTGDVYEQYF. The J gene is TRBJ2-5, the V gene TRBV7-7; 10 positions match TRBD1. The assigned J gene may be wrong: the sequence end matches TRBJ2-7 better. Germline V gene data show CDR1 as SSHAT and CDR2 as FNYEAQ (reference sequence). The CDR3 contains 15 residues.

This clone was detected only a few times. The chain couples TRBV5-1 to TRBJ2-1; D is uncertain. V was clipped by 1 base and J by 4 bases, with 12 bases between them. This CDR3 comprises 15 residues. In germline, CDR1 is SGHRS, CDR2 YFSETQ. CDR3 sequence: CASSLFPDKYNEQFF. The CDR3 nucleotides read TGCGCCAGCAGCTTGTTTCCCGACAAATACAATGAGCAGTTCTTC.

This chain's CDR3 is CASSLRASGRTSGDNEQFF. The CDR3 region has the DNA TGTGCCAGCAGCTTAAGGGCCTCGGGGCGGACTAGCGGGGACAATGAGCAGTTCTTC. J is TRBJ2-1 and V is TRBV7-8, with 12 bases lining up with TRBD2. J lost 5 bases, V lost 2 bases, and 13 bases had no gene match. CDR3 length equals 19 residues. Germline V gives CDR1 SGHVS, CDR2 FQNEAQ.

The chain has TRBV14 and TRBJ2-7; D perhaps matches TRBD2 (6 bases). CDR3 length: 15 residues. Germline V gene lookup returns CDR1 SGHDN and CDR2 FVKESK. V was clipped by 0 bases and J by 7 bases, with 16 bases between them. The CDR3 reads CASSQEDGGLGEQYF. The CDR3 region has the DNA TGTGCCAGCAGCCAAGAAGATGGAGGGTTGGGTGAGCAGTACTTC.

V is TRBV14 and J is TRBJ2-4; 9 nucleotides match TRBD2. V shed 4 bases and J 7 bases; nucleotides not matched to a gene: 2. Per the germline V gene, CDR1 is SGHDN and CDR2 is FVKESK. The CDR3 extends over 13 amino acids. The CDR3 DNA sequence: TGTGCCAGCAGCCGCGGGGGGGCGAACATTCAGTACTTC. Amino acids: CASSRGGANIQYF.

The chain carries TRBV6-6 and TRBJ2-3; D call uncertain. Germline lookup yields CDR1 MNHNY and CDR2 SVGAGI (reference sequence). The V gene lost 7 bases and the J gene lost 0 bases, with 8 bases spanning the gap. The CDR3 runs 13 residues. The CDR3 DNA reads as TGTGCCAGCATCCTACCTAGCACAGATACGCAGTATTTT. Its translation is CASILPSTDTQYF.

J is TRBJ2-5 and V is TRBV4-1; TRBD2 aligns across 7 bases. CDR1 MGHRA and CDR2 YSYEKL come from the germline V gene. J lost 2 bases, V lost 5 bases, and 5 bases had no gene match. This CDR3 has 14 amino acids. The CDR3 DNA reads TGCGCCAGCAGCTCCAGGACTAGACAAGAGACCCAGTACTTC. This codes for CASSSRTRQETQYF.